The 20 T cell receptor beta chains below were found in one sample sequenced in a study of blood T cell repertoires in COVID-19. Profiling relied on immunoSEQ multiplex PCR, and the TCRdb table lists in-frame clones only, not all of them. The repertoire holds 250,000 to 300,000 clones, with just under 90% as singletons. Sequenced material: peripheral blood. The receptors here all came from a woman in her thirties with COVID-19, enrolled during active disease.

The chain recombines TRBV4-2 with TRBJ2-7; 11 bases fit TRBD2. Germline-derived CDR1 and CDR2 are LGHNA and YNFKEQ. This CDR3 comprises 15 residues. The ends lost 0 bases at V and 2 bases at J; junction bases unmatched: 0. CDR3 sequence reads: CASSQDSGGAYEQYF. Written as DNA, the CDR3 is TGTGCCAGCAGCCAAGATAGCGGGGGGGCCTACGAGCAGTACTTC.

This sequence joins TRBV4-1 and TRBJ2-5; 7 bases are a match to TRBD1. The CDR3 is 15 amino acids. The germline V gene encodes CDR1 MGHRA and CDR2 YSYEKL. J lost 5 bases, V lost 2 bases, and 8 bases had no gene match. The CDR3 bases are TGCGCCAGCAGCCAACAAACAGGGGTTGGGGAGACCCAGTACTTC. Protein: CASSQQTGVGETQYF.

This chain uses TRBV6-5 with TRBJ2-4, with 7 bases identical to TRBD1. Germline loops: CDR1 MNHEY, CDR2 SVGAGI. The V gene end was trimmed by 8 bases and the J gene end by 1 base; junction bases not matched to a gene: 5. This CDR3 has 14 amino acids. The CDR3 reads CASEAGGAKNIQYF. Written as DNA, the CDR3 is TGTGCCAGCGAAGCAGGGGGTGCCAAAAACATTCAGTACTTC.

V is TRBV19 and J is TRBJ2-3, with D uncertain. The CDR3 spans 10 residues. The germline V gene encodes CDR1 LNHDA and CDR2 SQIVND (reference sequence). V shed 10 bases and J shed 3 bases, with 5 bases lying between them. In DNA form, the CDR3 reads TGTGCCACTAAAACAGATACGCAGTATTTT. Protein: CATKTDTQYF.

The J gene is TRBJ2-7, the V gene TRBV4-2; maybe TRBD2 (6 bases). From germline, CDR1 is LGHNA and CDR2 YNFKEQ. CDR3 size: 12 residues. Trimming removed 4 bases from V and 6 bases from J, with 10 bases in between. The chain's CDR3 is CASSRKAGEQYF. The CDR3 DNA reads TGTGCCAGCAGCCGAAAAGCGGGCGAGCAGTACTTC.

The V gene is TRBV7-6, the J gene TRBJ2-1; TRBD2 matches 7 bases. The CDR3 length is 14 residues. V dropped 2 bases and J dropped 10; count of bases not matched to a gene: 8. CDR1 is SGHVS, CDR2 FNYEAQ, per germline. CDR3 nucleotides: TGTGCCAGCAGCTTACCCGGGGGGAGGGCCGAGCAGTTCTTC. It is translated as CASSLPGGRAEQFF.

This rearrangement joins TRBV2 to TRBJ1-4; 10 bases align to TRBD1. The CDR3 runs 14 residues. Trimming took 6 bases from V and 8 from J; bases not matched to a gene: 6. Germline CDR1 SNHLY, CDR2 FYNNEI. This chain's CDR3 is CASRGQGIREKLFF. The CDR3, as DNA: TGTGCCAGCAGGGGACAGGGGATAAGGGAAAAACTGTTTTTT.

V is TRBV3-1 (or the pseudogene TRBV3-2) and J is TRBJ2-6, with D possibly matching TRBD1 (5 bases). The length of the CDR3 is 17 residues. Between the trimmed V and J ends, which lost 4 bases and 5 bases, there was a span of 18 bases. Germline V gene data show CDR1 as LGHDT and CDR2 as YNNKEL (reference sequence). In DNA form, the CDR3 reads TGTGCCAGCAGCCTTTTGCAGGGTACGAGGCGGGCCAACGTCCTGACTTTC. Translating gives CASSLLQGTRRANVLTF.

CDR3 nucleotides: TGTGCCAGCACGGGACTAGCGGGGGGCAAGCACCAAGTAGGGACCCAGTACTTC. Translation: CASTGLAGGKHQVGTQYF. This rearrangement joins TRBV27 to TRBJ2-5, with 15 bases aligning to TRBD2. This CDR3 is built from 18 residues. Per the germline V gene, CDR1 is MNHEY and CDR2 is SMNVEV (reference sequence). The trim removed 7 bases at V and 7 bases at J, leaving 16 bases unmatched.

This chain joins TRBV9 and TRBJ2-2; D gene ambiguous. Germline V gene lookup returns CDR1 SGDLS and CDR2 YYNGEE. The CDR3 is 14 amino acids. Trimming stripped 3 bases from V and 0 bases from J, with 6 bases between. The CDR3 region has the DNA TGTGCCAGCAGCGCGACACCGAACACCGGGGAGCTGTTTTTT. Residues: CASSATPNTGELFF.

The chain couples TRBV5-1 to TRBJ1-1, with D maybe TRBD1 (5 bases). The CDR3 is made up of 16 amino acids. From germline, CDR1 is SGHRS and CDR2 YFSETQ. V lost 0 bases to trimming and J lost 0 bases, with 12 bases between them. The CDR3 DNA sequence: TGCGCCAGCAGCTTGGCGACAGCACTCATGAACACTGAAGCTTTCTTT. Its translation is CASSLATALMNTEAFF.

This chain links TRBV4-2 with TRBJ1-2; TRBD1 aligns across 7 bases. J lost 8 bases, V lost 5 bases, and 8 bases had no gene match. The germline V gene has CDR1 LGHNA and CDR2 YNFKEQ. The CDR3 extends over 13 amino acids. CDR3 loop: CASSDRDSFGYTF. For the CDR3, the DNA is TGTGCCAGCAGCGACCGGGACAGTTTCGGCTACACCTTC.

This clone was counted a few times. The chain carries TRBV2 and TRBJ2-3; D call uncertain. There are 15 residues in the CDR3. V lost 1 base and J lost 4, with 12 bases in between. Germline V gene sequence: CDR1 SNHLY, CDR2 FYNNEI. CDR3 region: CASSEGVLGPDTQYF. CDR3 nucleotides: TGTGCCAGCAGTGAAGGGGTTCTTGGGCCAGATACGCAGTATTTT.

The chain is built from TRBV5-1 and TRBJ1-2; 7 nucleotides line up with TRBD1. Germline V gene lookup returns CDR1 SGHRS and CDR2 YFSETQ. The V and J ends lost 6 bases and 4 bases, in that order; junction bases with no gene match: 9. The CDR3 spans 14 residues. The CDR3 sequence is CASTGTVNSYGYTF. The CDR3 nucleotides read TGCGCCAGCACCGGGACAGTTAATTCCTATGGCTACACCTTC. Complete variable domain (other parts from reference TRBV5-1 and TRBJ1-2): KAGVTQTPRYLIKTRGQQVTLSCSPISGHRSVSWYQQTPGQGLQFLFEYFSETQRNKGNFPGRFSGRQFSNSRSEMNVSTLELGDSALYLCASTGTVNSYGYTFGSGTRLTVV.

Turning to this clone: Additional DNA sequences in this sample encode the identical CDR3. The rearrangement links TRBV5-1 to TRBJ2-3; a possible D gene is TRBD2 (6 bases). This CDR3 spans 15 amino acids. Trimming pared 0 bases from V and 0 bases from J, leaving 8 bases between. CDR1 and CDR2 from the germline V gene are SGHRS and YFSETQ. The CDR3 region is CASSLGGGSTDTQYF. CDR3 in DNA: TGCGCCAGCAGCTTGGGTGGGGGGAGCACAGATACGCAGTATTTT.

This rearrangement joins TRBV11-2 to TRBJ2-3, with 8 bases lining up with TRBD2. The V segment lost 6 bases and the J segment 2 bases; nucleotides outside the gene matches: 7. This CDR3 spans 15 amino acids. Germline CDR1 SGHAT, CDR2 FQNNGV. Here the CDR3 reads CASSRQRGYTDTQYF. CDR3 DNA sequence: TGTGCCAGCAGTCGCCAGCGGGGGTACACAGATACGCAGTATTTT.

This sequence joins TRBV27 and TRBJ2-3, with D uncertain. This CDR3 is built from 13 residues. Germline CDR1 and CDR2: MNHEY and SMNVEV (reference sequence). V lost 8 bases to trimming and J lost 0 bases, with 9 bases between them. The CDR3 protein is CASGITSTDTQYF. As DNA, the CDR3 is TGTGCCAGCGGTATAACTAGCACAGATACGCAGTATTTT.

CDR3 in amino acids: CASSRGSPGTEAFF. The DNA of the CDR3 is TGTGCCAGCAGTAGGGGGAGCCCCGGCACTGAAGCTTTCTTT. V usage is TRBV2 and J usage is TRBJ1-1; D is perhaps TRBD1 (6 bases). Trimming removed 5 bases at V and 4 bases at J, with 14 bases between. There are 14 residues in the CDR3. Germline CDR1 SNHLY, CDR2 FYNNEI.

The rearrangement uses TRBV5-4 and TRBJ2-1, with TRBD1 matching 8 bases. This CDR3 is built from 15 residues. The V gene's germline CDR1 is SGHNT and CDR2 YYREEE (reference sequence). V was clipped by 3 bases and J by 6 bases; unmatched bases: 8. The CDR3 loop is CASSSTGVGFNEQFF. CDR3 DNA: TGTGCCAGCAGCTCGACAGGGGTGGGGTTCAATGAGCAGTTCTTC.

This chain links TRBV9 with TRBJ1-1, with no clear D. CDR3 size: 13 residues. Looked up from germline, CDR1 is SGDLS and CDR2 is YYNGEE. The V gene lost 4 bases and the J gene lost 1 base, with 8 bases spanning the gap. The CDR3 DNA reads TGTGCCAGCAGCATTACAACGAACACTGAAGCTTTCTTT. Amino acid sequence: CASSITTNTEAFF.